Presented here are 19 T cell receptor beta chains from one specimen sequenced in a study of cytomegalovirus exposure and HLA in healthy donors. Generated by immunoSEQ multiplex PCR, the TCRdb table keeps only in-frame clones and is missing some. This table has 150,000 or so clones, about 89% appearing once. Sequencing used PBMCs. Receptors originate from a man aged 18 to 29 in good health and CMV-seropositive.

The chain joins TRBV19 to TRBJ1-5; no definite D call. The CDR3 has 14 residues. CDR1 is LNHDA, CDR2 SQIVND, per germline (reference sequence). The ends were cut back, 5 bases at V and 4 bases at J, with 12 bases in the middle. The CDR3 loop reads CASSPTQTNQPQHF. The CDR3 nucleotides read TGTGCCAGTAGTCCCACCCAGACAAATCAGCCCCAGCATTTT.

The chain recombines TRBV5-1 with TRBJ2-1; D possibly corresponds to TRBD2 (5 bases). The CDR3 is 15 residues long. V shed 0 bases and J shed 2 bases, with 9 bases lying between them. Germline CDR1 and CDR2: SGHRS and YFSETQ. The CDR3 loop reads CASSLVGVPYNEQFF. The CDR3 nucleotides are TGCGCCAGCAGCTTGGTGGGAGTTCCCTACAATGAGCAGTTCTTC.

This clone was detected only a few times. The V and J genes are TRBV19 and TRBJ1-5; a possible D gene is TRBD1 (6 bases). The CDR3 totals 13 residues. V lost 9 bases to trimming and J lost 3 bases, with 12 bases between them. From germline, CDR1 is LNHDA and CDR2 SQIVND (reference sequence). DNA of the CDR3: TGTGCCAGCACCGGACAGATCAATCAGCCCCAGCATTTT. Its protein is CASTGQINQPQHF.

CDR3 nucleotide sequence: TGTGCCACCAGCAAAGGAGGGGATACGCAGTATTTT. It is translated as CATSKGGDTQYF. The V and J genes are TRBV15 and TRBJ2-3; D perhaps matches TRBD2 (6 bases). Trimming removed 4 bases at V and 6 bases at J, with 8 bases between. This CDR3 spans 12 amino acids. Germline V gives CDR1 LNHNV, CDR2 YYDKDF (reference sequence).

This chain connects TRBV27 to TRBJ2-7; D is perhaps TRBD2 (6 bases). CDR3 length: 13 residues. V gave up 5 bases and J gave up 3 bases, with 11 bases separating them. Germline CDR1 MNHEY, CDR2 SMNVEV (reference sequence). CDR3 DNA: TGTGCCAGCAGTCGCACGGGAGTCTACGAGCAGTACTTC. It yields the protein CASSRTGVYEQYF.

The chain uses TRBV6-1 and TRBJ2-3; no firm D call. Germline V gene lookup returns CDR1 MNHNS and CDR2 SASEGT. The ends were cut back, 4 bases at V and 1 base at J, with 9 bases in the middle. The CDR3 is made up of 14 amino acids. The DNA for the CDR3 is TGTGCCAGCAGTGGTCGCGGCGGCACAGATACGCAGTATTTT. Encoded protein: CASSGRGGTDTQYF.

The chain combines TRBV9 with TRBJ1-1, with a weak D call TRBD1 (5 bases). This CDR3 comprises 13 residues. From germline, CDR1 is SGDLS and CDR2 YYNGEE. Trimming took 3 bases from V and 6 from J, leaving 12 bases between them. This CDR3 reads CASSEGTRAEAFF. CDR3 DNA: TGTGCCAGCAGCGAAGGGACTCGTGCTGAAGCTTTCTTT.

This clone was observed once. V is TRBV15 and J is TRBJ2-5; 9 nucleotides line up with TRBD2. Trimming took 5 bases from V and 2 from J; bases not matched to a gene: 9. The V gene's germline CDR1 is LNHNV and CDR2 YYDKDF (reference sequence). The CDR3 length is 16 residues. This CDR3 is CATSQPGLAFQETQYF. CDR3 sequence (DNA): TGTGCCACCAGCCAACCGGGACTAGCTTTTCAAGAGACCCAGTACTTC.

The V and J genes are TRBV7-3 and TRBJ2-1; D might be TRBD2 (7 bases). Trimming cost V 5 bases and J 8 bases, with 16 bases left between them. CDR3 length equals 14 residues. Germline lookup yields CDR1 SGHTA and CDR2 FQGTGA. The CDR3 sequence is CASSPQGGGHEQFF. In DNA, the CDR3 is TGTGCCAGCAGCCCCCAGGGAGGGGGGCATGAGCAGTTCTTC.

CDR3 nucleotides: TGTGCCAGGGGCTACGGACTAGCGGGCACAGATACGCAGTATTTT. This gives the protein CARGYGLAGTDTQYF. J is TRBJ2-3 and V is TRBV28; 10 bases agree with TRBD2. The J segment lost 1 base and the V segment lost 9 bases, leaving 7 bases of the junction unmatched. The germline V gene encodes CDR1 MDHEN and CDR2 SYDVKM. This CDR3 has 15 amino acids.

This chain connects TRBV7-2 to TRBJ2-7, with D perhaps matching TRBD1 (6 bases). Trimming took 4 bases from V and 0 from J, leaving 13 bases between them. Germline V gene data show CDR1 as SGHTA and CDR2 as FQGNSA. There are 15 residues in the CDR3. The CDR3 protein is CASSSLTGYSYEQYF. The CDR3 coding sequence is TGTGCCAGCAGCTCTCTGACAGGCTACTCCTACGAGCAGTACTTC.

The chain is built from TRBV9 and TRBJ2-3, with a possible D match to TRBD2 (6 bases). Germline-derived CDR1 and CDR2 are SGDLS and YYNGEE. The CDR3 sequence is 18 residues long. V gave up 0 bases and J gave up 6 bases, with 23 bases separating them. The CDR3 reads CASSVEFGSLYGGDTQYF. The CDR3 nucleotides are TGTGCCAGCAGCGTAGAATTCGGGTCACTGTATGGGGGGGATACGCAGTATTTT. Variable domain in full (rest from reference TRBV9 and TRBJ2-3): DSGVTQTPKHLITATGQRVTLRCSPRSGDLSVYWYQQSLDQGLQFLIQYYNGEERAKGNILERFSAQQFPDLHSELNLSSLELGDSALYFCASSVEFGSLYGGDTQYFGPGTRLTVL.

J is TRBJ2-1 and V is TRBV2, with TRBD2 identical over 8 bases. V lost 7 bases and J lost 3; bases outside the gene matches: 11. The CDR3 contains 16 residues. Germline lookup yields CDR1 SNHLY and CDR2 FYNNEI. The CDR3 region has the DNA TGTGCCAGCACCCCTTCCGGGGGGGCAGACTACAATGAGCAGTTCTTC. Translating it yields CASTPSGGADYNEQFF.

The CDR3 coding sequence is TGCAGCGTTAGGGCGACAGCCTACAATGAGCAGTTCTTC. The encoded protein is CSVRATAYNEQFF. The chain combines TRBV29-1 with TRBJ2-1; perhaps TRBD1 as D (5 bases). The CDR3 is 13 residues long. Germline V lookup: CDR1 SQVTM, CDR2 ANQGSEA. V lost 5 bases and J lost 2, with 10 bases in between.

This clone was picked up a small number of times. This same CDR3 is encoded by further DNA sequences in the sample. CDR3 amino acids: CASSLGQGPYEQYF. The CDR3, as DNA: TGTGCCAGTAGCCTGGGACAGGGGCCCTACGAGCAGTACTTC. The chain uses TRBV19 and TRBJ2-7; 10 nucleotides agree with TRBD1. With V trimmed by 6 bases and J by 2 bases, 4 bases remained unmatched. This CDR3 has 14 residues. CDR1 and CDR2 (germline): LNHDA, SQIVND (reference sequence).

The V call is TRBV2, the J call TRBJ2-1, with 13 nucleotides matching TRBD2. V lost 6 bases, J lost 9 bases, and 8 bases stayed unmatched. This CDR3 comprises 15 residues. The germline V gene encodes CDR1 SNHLY and CDR2 FYNNEI. DNA for the CDR3: TGTGCCAGCAGAAGGACTAGCGGGAGAGAGGGTGAGCAGTTCTTC. This codes for CASRRTSGREGEQFF.

The chain has TRBV5-8 and TRBJ1-1, with D unresolved. CDR3 length: 14 residues. V was shortened by 2 bases and J by 0 bases, with 8 bases between the two germline ends. Germline CDR1 is SGHTS and CDR2 is YDEGEE. As DNA, the CDR3 is TGTGCCAGCAGCTTTAGAGTCATGAACACTGAAGCTTTCTTT. This encodes CASSFRVMNTEAFF. The variable domain in full, completed from reference TRBV5-8 and TRBJ1-1, reads EAGVTQSPTHLIKTRGQQATLRCSPISGHTSVYWYQQALGLGLQFLLWYDEGEERNRGNFPPRFSGRQFPNYSSELNVNALELEDSALYLCASSFRVMNTEAFFGQGTRLTVV.

This sequence joins TRBV5-4 and TRBJ2-5; TRBD1 aligns across 8 bases. Germline lookup yields CDR1 SGHNT and CDR2 YYREEE (reference sequence). The CDR3 is 17 residues long. V lost 3 bases to trimming and J lost 4 bases; unmatched junction nucleotides: 14. For the CDR3, the DNA is TGTGCCAGCAGCTCGATGTACAGGGGGGCAGGGAGAGAGACCCAGTACTTC. Translated, it gives CASSSMYRGAGRETQYF.

The chain couples TRBV2 to TRBJ1-3; TRBD1 might be the D (5 bases). In germline, CDR1 is SNHLY, CDR2 FYNNEI. V was trimmed by 7 bases and J by 4 bases, leaving 17 bases between them. The CDR3 spans 15 residues. CDR3: CASTFDGASGNTIYF. For the CDR3, the DNA is TGTGCCAGCACCTTTGATGGGGCCAGCGGAAACACCATATATTTT.